This TCR beta chain was obtained from a study of blood T cell repertoires in COVID-19 (dated by TCRdb to 2020 to 2022). Broadly, across the study: Samples covering the acute and convalescent phases of COVID-19 were provided by collaborators in the United States, Italy and Spain. Nearly every sample came with metadata listing a de-identified subject ID, COVID-19 status, age in years and sex. The repertoires were released in a freely available public database meant as a resource for research on the immune response to SARS-CoV-2. The samples were drawn from two sources: the first 160 participants of the ongoing ImmuneRACE study, and 1,200 or so subjects contributed by 6 global collaborators. The material from the prospective study consisted of cDNA or gDNA derived from T cells, B-cell-depleted T cells, or PBMCs. Subjects who had been exposed to COVID-19, were actively infected with it, or had recovered from it provided the deeply sampled blood TCRbeta repertoires that made up the dataset. HLA class I and class II types, where available, came from metadata supplied by the sample provider rather than from assay-based typing. The research as a whole found: Clinical and demographic metadata were provided uncurated, with the amount varying by source and participant.

Notes on this clone: Which antigen it targets is not known. No quality values exist for individual bases; no much larger clone is one base distant.

For CDR1 and CDR2, the germline V gene lists SNHLY and FYNNEI. Measured from the cysteine to the phenylalanine, the CDR3 is 14 residues long. Only the CDR3 DNA stays, 42 bases, in frame from base 1. The V end loses 1 base and the J end loses 10 bases, and a stretch of 11 bases separates them. TCRbeta CDR3 regions were amplified from genomic DNA using the immunoSEQ Assay, a bias-controlled multiplex PCR. The study's own analysis went as follows. The number of nucleated cells in each sample was estimated by amplification of reference gene primers within the assay. To quantify the absolute abundance of each unique TCRbeta CDR3 rearrangement, sequence reads were collapsed and filtered. For each sample, productive Simpson clonality was calculated by taking the square root of Simpson's diversity index across productive rearrangements. TCRdb retrieved this table from immuneACCESS and kept in-frame rearrangements only. Not all clones are present; in checked studies, unresolved V genes account for under half, and no reason is known for the remainder. The D gene and trimming were derived from the DNA, and the V and J assignments and clone size from that table. The sample table contains under 95,000 clones; only one count was recorded for over 80% of them. Of the sample, about 31% is held by the ten largest clones.

The collaborating institutions used their own protocols to collect whole blood in K2EDTA tubes. For TCRbeta analysis, collaborator samples were shipped as frozen whole blood, as isolated PBMCs, or as DNA extracted from either sample type. The sequenced material came from peripheral blood. This sequence originates from a woman older than 75 with acute or convalescent COVID-19. Here the chain combines TRBV2 and TRBJ1-6; a tentative D call is TRBD1 (5 bases match). The nucleotides are TGTGCCAGCAGTGAAGTGGGGGGAAGGTCACCCCTCCACTTT. Translation gives CASSEVGGRSPLHF.